The subject of this entry is one T cell receptor beta chain. Its target is not known. The germline gives CDR1 KGHSH, CDR2 LQKENI. The CDR3 has 15 amino acids. V shed 3 bases and J shed 0 bases, with 11 bases lying between them. This entry comes from a study of T cell responses to AZD1222 COVID-19 vaccine. Turning to the study itself: Second-dose intervals of approximately 4 or approximately 12 weeks were pooled. Findings of the study overall: Dominant at 160-218 and 743-854, vaccine-associated CD4 TCRs also spanned spike. Females outnumbered males among donors, who were mostly white British; clonal diversity was possibly underestimated. Epitopes outside B.1.351 and B.1.1.7 mutated regions reportedly drew nearly half of spike TCRs.

Only in-frame clones appear in the TCRdb table, and some are missing; sequencing was by immunoSEQ multiplex PCR. The table lists 180,000 or so clones, about 89% of them singletons. The sequenced sample was peripheral blood, obtained on day 0 of AZD1222 vaccination. The clonotype originates from an adult in good health. V is TRBV18 and J is TRBJ1-1; perhaps TRBD1 as D (5 bases). The DNA of the CDR3 is TGTGCCAGCTCACCTTGGGGGAACATGAACACTGAAGCTTTCTTT. It encodes CASSPWGNMNTEAFF.